This T cell receptor beta chain derives from a study of vaccination effects on CD4 cells after COVID-19. Across the whole study: Samples gathered post-vaccine arrived a median of 72 days past the second dose.

Before sequencing, viral peptide pools were used by the ViraFEST assay to expand antigen-specific CD4+ T cells. When around 10 days of culture had elapsed, CD4+ T cells were isolated. Either the mRNA-1273 or the BNT162b2 vaccine was given to participants as two doses. Half the medium was swapped for IL-2 medium on days 3 and 7. The CDR3 spans 15 residues. Germline lookup yields CDR1 SGHRS and CDR2 YFSETQ. The V and J ends lost 3 bases and 4 bases, in that order; junction bases with no gene match: 6. Method: immunoSEQ multiplex PCR; TCRdb's copy keeps in-frame clones and lacks some. The profile shows roughly 71,000 clones, 75% to 85% of them singletons. As concerns this clone: Its target is unknown.

General study points: Researchers report that only 1 of 255 vaccine-induced clones in healthy vaccinees cross-reacted with common cold coronaviruses.

V usage is TRBV5-1 and J usage is TRBJ1-4, with TRBD1 identical over 7 bases. The TCR sequence derives from a human donor who received a COVID-19 vaccine. The sample here was CD4+ T cells from PBMCs cultured with HCoV-229E spike peptides, taken after COVID-19 vaccination. This CDR3 is CASSYLTGNNEKLFF. The DNA of the CDR3 is TGCGCCAGCAGCTACCTGACAGGGAATAATGAAAAACTGTTTTTT.